This TCR beta chain was recorded in a study of identical twins. cDNA carried unique molecular identifiers, and a universal primer site was added by template switching. TCRdb reprocessed the 5' RACE reads with MiXCR, giving one entry per CDR3 protein. The table lists about 660,000 distinct CDR3 sequences, 8% to 9% of them singletons. Study-level findings and limits: The abundant beta clonotypes from cord blood had fewer insertions, and memory repertoires had none of this.

Germline V gene sequence: CDR1 SQVTM, CDR2 ANQGSEA. The CDR3 totals 13 residues. V was cut by 5 bases and J by 0 bases, with 10 bases left in between. Concerning this clonotype itself: No antigen is known for it.

These data also formed part of another study, on yellow fever vaccine responses in identical twins.

The receptor comes from a young woman in good health. The sample taken for sequencing was PBMCs. The gene calls are TRBV29-1 and TRBJ2-5; no clear D gene. CDR3 DNA sequence: TGCAGCGTTCCCCTGCTGAACCAAGAGACCCAGTACTTC. Translated: CSVPLLNQETQYF.